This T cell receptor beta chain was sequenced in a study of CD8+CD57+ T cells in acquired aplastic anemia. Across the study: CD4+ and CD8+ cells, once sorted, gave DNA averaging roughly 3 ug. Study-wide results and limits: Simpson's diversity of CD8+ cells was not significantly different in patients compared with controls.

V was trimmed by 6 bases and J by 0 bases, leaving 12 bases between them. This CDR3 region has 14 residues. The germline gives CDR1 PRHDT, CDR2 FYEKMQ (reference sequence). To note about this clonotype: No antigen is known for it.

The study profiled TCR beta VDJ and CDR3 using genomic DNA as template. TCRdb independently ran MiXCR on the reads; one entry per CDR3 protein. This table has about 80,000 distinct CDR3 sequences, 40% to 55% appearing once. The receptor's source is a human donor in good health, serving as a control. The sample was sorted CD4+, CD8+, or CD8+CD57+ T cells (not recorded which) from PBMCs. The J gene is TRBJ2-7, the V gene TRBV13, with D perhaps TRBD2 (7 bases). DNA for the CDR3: TGTGCCAGCAGAGCAAGGGGGGGCTCCTACGAGCAGTACTTC. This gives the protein CASRARGGSYEQYF.